This T cell receptor beta chain was sequenced for a study of identical twins. General study points: Abundant beta clonotypes from cord blood bore fewer insertions; memory repertoires lacked this pattern. Alpha sequences that were out-of-frame and twin-shared showed an excess of low generation probability.

V dropped 5 bases and J dropped 4 bases, with 5 bases sitting between them. This CDR3 comprises 12 residues. Germline V gene sequence: CDR1 KGHDR, CDR2 SFDVKD. A universal primer site was added by template switching, and unique molecular identifiers were carried by the cDNA. TCRdb re-analysed the 5' RACE reads in MiXCR, keeping a single row per CDR3 protein. Of some 570,000 distinct CDR3 sequences detected, around 20% appear once; the ten largest clones hold 0.48%. Comments on this clonotype: Its target is unknown.

The sample was also linked to a second study, of yellow fever vaccine responses in identical twins. As that report states: A vaccine T cell response that seemed partly convergent and partly personalized was reported in twins.

The V gene is TRBV24-1, the J gene TRBJ1-5; D gene uncertain. This clonotype originated in a woman between 18 and 29 years old in good health. The sequenced sample consisted of CD4+ T cells sorted from blood. The CDR3 reads CATSAQNQPQHF. As DNA, the CDR3 is TGTGCCACCAGTGCCCAGAATCAGCCCCAGCATTTT.